The source of this T cell receptor (beta chain) is a study of somatic mutations in cytotoxic T cells in rheumatoid arthritis. The study, taken as a whole, reports: A largest CD8+ clone above 20% of CD8+ cells occurred in about an eighth of the roughly 65 patients.

CD4+ cells and CD8+ cells were each obtained through positive magnetic bead selection, and their purity was assessed by flow cytometry. As for this clone: What it recognizes is unknown.

Under the authors' procedure: Expanded CD8+ clones from patients, those larger than 1%, seldom had a match among published virus-specific TCRB sequences. Generated by immunoSEQ multiplex PCR, the TCRdb table keeps only in-frame clones and is missing some. The DNA gave D and trimming, while V, J and clone size come from that table. The repertoire consists of some 29,000 clones, with about 87% occurring once and the leading ten covering 9.4%. Sequencing input: CD8+ T cells sorted from blood. This TCR was sampled from an adult with rheumatoid arthritis.

This chain's CDR3 is CASSEGGADGQPQHF. CDR3 nucleotide sequence: TGTGCCAGCAGCGAGGGAGGGGCAGACGGTCAGCCCCAGCATTTT. The chain employs TRBV9 and TRBJ1-5; TRBD1 is a possible D gene (5 bases). CDR1 SGDLS and CDR2 YYNGEE come from the germline V gene. This CDR3 contains 15 residues. Trimming stripped 3 bases from V and 6 bases from J, with 16 bases between. Together with reference TRBV9 and TRBJ1-5, the CDR3 gives the full variable domain: DSGVTQTPKHLITATGQRVTLRCSPRSGDLSVYWYQQSLDQGLQFLIQYYNGEERAKGNILERFSAQQFPDLHSELNLSSLELGDSALYFCASSEGGADGQPQHFGDGTRLSIL.